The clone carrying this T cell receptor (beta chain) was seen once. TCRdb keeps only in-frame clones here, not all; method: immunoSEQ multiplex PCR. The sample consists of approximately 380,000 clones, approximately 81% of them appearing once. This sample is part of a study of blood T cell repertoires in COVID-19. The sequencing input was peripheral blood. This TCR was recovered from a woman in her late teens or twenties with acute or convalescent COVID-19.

The CDR3 loop reads CASCGTGLGNNEQFF. CDR3 nucleotides: TGTGCCAGCTGCGGAACAGGGCTAGGGAACAATGAGCAGTTCTTC. The chain couples TRBV19 to TRBJ2-1; TRBD1 is a possible D gene (6 bases). The V end was cut by 9 bases, the J end by 5 bases, with 20 bases between. Germline V CDR1 and CDR2: LNHDA, SQIVND (reference sequence). CDR3 length equals 15 residues.